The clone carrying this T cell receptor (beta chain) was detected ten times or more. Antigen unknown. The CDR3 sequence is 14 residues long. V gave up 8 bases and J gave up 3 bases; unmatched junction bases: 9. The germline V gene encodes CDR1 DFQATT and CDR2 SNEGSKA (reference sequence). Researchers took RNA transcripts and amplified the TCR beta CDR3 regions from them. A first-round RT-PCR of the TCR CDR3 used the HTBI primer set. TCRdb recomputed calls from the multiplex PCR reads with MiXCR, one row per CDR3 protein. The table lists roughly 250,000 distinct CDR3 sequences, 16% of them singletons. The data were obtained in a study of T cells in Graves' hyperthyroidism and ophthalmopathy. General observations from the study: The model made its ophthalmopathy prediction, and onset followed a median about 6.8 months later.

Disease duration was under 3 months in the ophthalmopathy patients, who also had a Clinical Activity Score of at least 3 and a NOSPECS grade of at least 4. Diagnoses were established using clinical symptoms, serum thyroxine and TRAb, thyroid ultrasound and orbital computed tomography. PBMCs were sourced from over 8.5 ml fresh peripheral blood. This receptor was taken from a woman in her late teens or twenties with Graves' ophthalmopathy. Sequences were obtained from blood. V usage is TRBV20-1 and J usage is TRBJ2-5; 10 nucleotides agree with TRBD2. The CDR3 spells CSPSRLAGKETQYF. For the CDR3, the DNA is TGCAGTCCGAGTCGACTAGCGGGCAAAGAGACCCAGTACTTC.